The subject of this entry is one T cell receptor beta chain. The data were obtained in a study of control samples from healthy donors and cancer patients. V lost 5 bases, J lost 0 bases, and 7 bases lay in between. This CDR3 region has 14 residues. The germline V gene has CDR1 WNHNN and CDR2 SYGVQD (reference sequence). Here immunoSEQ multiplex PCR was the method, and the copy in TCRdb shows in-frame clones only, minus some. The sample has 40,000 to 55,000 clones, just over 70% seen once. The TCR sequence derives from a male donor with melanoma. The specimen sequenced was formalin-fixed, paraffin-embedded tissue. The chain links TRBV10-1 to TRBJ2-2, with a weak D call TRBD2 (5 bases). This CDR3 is CASSKLANTGELFF. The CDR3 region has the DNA TGCGCCAGCAGTAAACTAGCGAACACCGGGGAGCTGTTTTTT.